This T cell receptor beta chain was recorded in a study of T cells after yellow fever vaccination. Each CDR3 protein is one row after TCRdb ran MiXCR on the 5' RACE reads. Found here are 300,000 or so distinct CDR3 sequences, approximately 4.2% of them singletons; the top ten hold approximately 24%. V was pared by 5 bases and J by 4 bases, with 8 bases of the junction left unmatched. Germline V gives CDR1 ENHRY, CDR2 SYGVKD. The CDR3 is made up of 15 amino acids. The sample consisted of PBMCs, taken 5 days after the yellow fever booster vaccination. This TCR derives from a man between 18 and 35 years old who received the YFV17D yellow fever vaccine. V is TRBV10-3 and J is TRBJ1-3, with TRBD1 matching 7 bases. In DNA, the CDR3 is TGTGCCATCAGTCCGACCGGGACAGCCGGAAACACCATATATTTT. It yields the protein CAISPTGTAGNTIYF.